This T cell receptor (beta chain) was identified in a study of T cells after yellow fever vaccination (dated by TCRdb to about 2019). About the full investigation: The SMART-Seq v4 Ultra Low Input RNA kit was used to prepare libraries from fractions with low cell numbers. Blood samples were taken at several timepoints before and after primary and secondary immunization, and bulk PBMC replicates and cell subsets were isolated. The cohort comprised two healthy male donors, one aged 18 to 30 and one aged 30 to 40 years. Bulk TCR alpha and beta repertoires were sequenced longitudinally to track T-cell clones before and after primary and booster YFV17D yellow fever vaccination. Points the paper makes about the study in general: Compared with the primary T-cell response, the secondary T-cell response was weaker but faster, peaking on day 5 rather than day 15. Most clones expanded after primary vaccination (around 97% of CD4 and roughly 88% of CD8) were re-detected after the booster, suggesting that broad memory maintenance occurred. A small share of clonotypes occurred in both CD4 and CD8 compartments, likely arising from convergent recombination. Computational filtering was required because FACS-sorted repertoires could contain abundant contaminating clonotypes from the bulk population. Because only two donors were included in the study, the extent to which the findings can be generalized is limited.

TCR cDNA was synthesized by 5'RACE template switching, which introduced a universal primer site and unique molecular identifiers. Priming of cDNA synthesis was performed from both the TCR alpha and TCR beta constant segments. Two PCR steps were used to amplify libraries, with sample barcodes and sequencing adapters being added in the second step. Libraries were sequenced on Illumina HiSeq 2500 (2x100 bp) or NovaSeq (2x150 bp). As for how the authors treated the data: MIGEC was used to demultiplex reads and collapse the reads into UMI consensus sequences, and MiXCR was used for V(D)J alignment. Vaccine-responding clonotypes were identified with edgeR using replicate PBMC samples, with FDR below 0.01 and a log2 fold change above 5 up to day 15 being required. CD4 or CD8 identity was assigned to each bulk clonotype according to whether the clonotype was present at higher abundance in the sequenced CD4 repertoire or the sequenced CD8 repertoire. TCRdb redid the processing of the public reads, applying fastp at Q25 and MiXCR, and retained in-frame beta chains. Every entry covers one CDR3 protein and lists the most common genes and DNA from its rows. TCRdb, rather than the study authors, made the V and J calls. The sample has around 72,000 distinct CDR3 sequences on record, 7.3% of them singletons. The top ten constitute more than 25% of the sample.

A few counts support this clonotype. The antigen it recognizes is unknown. Per-nucleotide qualities are absent, and no much larger clonotype sits a single base away. What the treatment or condition label conveys for this sample: live attenuated yellow fever vaccine strain. A standard Ficoll-Paque protocol was used to isolate PBMCs from peripheral blood. CD4 and CD8 T-cell fractions were isolated with Dynabeads CD4 and CD8 positive selection kits. RNA was extracted with TriZol from bulk PBMCs, CD4 and CD8 fractions, and dextramer-positive and dextramer-negative fractions. Based on the germline V gene (reference sequence), the CDR1 and CDR2 sequences are DFQATT and SNEGSKA. Including cysteine and phenylalanine, the CDR3 has 12 amino acids. The CDR3 DNA has 36 bases and is translated from base 1. From V the trimming removes 5 bases and from J it removes 5 bases, while the gene matches leave 2 bases of the junction unaccounted for.

The clonotype originates from a man aged 18 to 35 who received the YFV17D yellow fever vaccine. The sequenced sample was CD8+ T cells sorted from PBMCs, obtained about 10 days after the first yellow fever vaccination. The V gene is TRBV20-1 and the J gene is TRBJ2-2; 7 bases in between match TRBD1. Read as DNA, the sequence is TGCAGTGCTTCAGGGGGAACCGGGGAGCTGTTTTTT. Translated, it gives CSASGGTGELFF.